This T cell receptor beta chain was sequenced for a study of OX40 agonist ivuxolimab in advanced cancers. V was cut by 8 bases and J by 2 bases, with 25 bases left in between. CDR1 and CDR2 from the germline V gene are SGHAT and FQNNGV. The CDR3 has 17 residues. This clone was seen once. The data were produced by immunoSEQ multiplex PCR, yet TCRdb's version contains in-frame clones alone and is incomplete. This sample has tens of thousands of clones, with approximately 90% found just once. The clonotype comes from an adult with an advanced solid tumor such as melanoma, head and neck, liver or kidney cancer. The sample was CD4+ or CD8+ T cells sorted from blood, taken in a trial of the OX40 agonist ivuxolimab. The V call is TRBV11-2, the J call TRBJ2-7; D is ambiguous. The CDR3 region is CASAAGRPRVLTYEQYF. The CDR3 DNA is TGTGCCAGCGCCGCAGGCAGACCTAGGGTCCTTACCTACGAGCAGTACTTC.